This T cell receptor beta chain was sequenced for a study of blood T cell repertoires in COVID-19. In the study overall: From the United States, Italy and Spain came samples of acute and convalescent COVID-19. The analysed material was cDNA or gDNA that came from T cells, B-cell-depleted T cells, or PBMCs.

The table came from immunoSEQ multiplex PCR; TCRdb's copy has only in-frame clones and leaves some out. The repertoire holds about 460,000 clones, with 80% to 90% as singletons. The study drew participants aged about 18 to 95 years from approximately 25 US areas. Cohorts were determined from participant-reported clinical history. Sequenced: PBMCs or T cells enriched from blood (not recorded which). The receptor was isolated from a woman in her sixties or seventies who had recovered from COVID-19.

In DNA form, the CDR3 reads TGTGCCAGCCTCCTCAAGTCGGGGGTTGGGGCCAACGTCCTGACTTTC. Its translation is CASLLKSGVGANVLTF. J is TRBJ2-6 and V is TRBV14, with a tentative D call TRBD2 (6 bases). V gave up 8 bases and J gave up 3 bases, with 17 bases separating them. This CDR3 has 16 amino acids. Germline V lookup: CDR1 SGHDN, CDR2 FVKESK.